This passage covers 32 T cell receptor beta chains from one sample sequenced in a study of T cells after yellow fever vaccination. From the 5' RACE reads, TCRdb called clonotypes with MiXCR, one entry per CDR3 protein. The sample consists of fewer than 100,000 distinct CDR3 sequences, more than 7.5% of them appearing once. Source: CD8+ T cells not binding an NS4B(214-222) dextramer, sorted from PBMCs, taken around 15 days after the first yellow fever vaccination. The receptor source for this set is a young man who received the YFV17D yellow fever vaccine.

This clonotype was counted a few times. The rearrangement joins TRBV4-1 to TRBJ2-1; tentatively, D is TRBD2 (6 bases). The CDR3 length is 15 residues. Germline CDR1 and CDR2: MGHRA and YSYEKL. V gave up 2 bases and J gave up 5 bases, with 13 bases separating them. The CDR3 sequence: CASSQTLGGDNEQFF. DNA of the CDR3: TGCGCCAGCAGCCAAACCCTGGGAGGCGACAATGAGCAGTTCTTC.

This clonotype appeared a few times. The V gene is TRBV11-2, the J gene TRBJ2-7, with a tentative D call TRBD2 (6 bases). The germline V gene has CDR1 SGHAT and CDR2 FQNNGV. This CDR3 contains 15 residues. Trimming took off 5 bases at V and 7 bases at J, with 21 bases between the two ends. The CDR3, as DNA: TGTGCCAGCAGCCACCCCCTGGACGGCGGGGAGGAGCAGTACTTC. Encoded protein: CASSHPLDGGEEQYF.

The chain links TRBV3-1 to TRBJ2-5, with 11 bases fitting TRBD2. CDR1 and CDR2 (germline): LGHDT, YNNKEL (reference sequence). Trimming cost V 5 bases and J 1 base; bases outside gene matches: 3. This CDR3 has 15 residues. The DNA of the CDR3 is TGTGCCAGCAGCGACCTAGCGGGGGGCCAAGAGACCCAGTACTTC. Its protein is CASSDLAGGQETQYF.

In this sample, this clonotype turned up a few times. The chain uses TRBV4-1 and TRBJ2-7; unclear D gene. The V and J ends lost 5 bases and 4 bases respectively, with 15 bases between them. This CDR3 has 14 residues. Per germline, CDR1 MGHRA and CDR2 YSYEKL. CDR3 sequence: CASSGPKGGYEQYF. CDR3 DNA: TGCGCCAGCAGCGGACCTAAGGGTGGGTACGAGCAGTACTTC.

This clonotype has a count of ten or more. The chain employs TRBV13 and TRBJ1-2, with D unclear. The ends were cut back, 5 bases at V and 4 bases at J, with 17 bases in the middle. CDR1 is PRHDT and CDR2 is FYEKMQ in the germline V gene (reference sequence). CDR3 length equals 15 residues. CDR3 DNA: TGTGCCAGCAGCCAATTTCCAGGTTTTAGCTATGGCTACACCTTC. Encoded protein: CASSQFPGFSYGYTF.

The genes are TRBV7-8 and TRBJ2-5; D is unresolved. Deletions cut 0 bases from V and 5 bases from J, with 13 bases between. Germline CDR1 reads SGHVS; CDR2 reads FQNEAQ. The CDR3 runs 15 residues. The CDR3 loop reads CASSLARLRLETQYF. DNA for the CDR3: TGTGCCAGCAGCTTAGCGCGCTTGAGACTGGAGACCCAGTACTTC.

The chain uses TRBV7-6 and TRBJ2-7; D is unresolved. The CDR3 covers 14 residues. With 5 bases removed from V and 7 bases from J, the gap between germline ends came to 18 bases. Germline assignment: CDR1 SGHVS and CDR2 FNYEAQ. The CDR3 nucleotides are TGTGCCAGCAGCAAAGGCGAGTCTTCGAGGGAGCAGTACTTC. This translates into CASSKGESSREQYF.

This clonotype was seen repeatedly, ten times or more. CDR3 nucleotide sequence: TGCGCCAGCAGCCAGGGGCACACGAACACTGAAGCTTTCTTT. Amino acid sequence: CASSQGHTNTEAFF. J is TRBJ1-1 and V is TRBV4-1; perhaps TRBD1 as D (5 bases). Trimming took off 3 bases at V and 1 base at J, with 9 bases between the two ends. This CDR3 has 14 amino acids. Germline CDR1 and CDR2: MGHRA and YSYEKL.

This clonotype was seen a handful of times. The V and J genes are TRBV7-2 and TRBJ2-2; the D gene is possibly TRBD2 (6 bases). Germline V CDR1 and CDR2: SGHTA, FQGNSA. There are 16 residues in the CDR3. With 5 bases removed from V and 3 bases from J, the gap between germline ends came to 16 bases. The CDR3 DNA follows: TGTGCCAGCAGCCTCCGTTTGCGGGAATACACCGGGGAGCTGTTTTTT. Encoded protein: CASSLRLREYTGELFF.

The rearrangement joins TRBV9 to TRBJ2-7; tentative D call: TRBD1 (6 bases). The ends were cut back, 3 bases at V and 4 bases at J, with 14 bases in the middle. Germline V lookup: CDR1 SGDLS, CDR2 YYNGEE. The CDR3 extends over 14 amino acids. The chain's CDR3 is CASSGRDTTYEQYF. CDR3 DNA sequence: TGTGCCAGCAGCGGCCGGGACACGACTTACGAGCAGTACTTC.

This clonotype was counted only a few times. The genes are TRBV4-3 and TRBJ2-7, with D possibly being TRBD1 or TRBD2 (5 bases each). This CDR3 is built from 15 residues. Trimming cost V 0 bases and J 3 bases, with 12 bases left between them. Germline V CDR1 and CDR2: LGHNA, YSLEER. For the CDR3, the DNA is TGCGCCAGCAGCCAAGATTTAGGGGAGAGCTACGAGCAGTACTTC. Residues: CASSQDLGESYEQYF.

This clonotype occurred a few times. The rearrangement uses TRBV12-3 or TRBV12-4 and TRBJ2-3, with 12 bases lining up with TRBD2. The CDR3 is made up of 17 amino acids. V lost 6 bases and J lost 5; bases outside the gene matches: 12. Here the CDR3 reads CASRATSGGPRGDTQYF. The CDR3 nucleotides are TGTGCCAGCAGGGCGACTAGCGGGGGCCCCCGGGGAGATACGCAGTATTTT.

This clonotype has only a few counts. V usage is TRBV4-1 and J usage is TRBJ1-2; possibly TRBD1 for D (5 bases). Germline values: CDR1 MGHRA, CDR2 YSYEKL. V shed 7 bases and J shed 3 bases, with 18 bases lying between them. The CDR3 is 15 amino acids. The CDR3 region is CASTEGFPGYYGYTF. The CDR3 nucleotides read TGCGCCAGCACCGAAGGGTTCCCAGGGTACTATGGCTACACCTTC.

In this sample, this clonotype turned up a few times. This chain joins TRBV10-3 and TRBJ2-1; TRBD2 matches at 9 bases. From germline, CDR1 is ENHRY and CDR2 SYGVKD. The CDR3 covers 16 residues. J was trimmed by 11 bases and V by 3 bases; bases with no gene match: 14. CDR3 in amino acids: CAISEQSSGGSQKQFF. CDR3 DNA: TGTGCCATCAGTGAACAGTCCAGCGGGGGGTCGCAGAAGCAGTTCTTC.

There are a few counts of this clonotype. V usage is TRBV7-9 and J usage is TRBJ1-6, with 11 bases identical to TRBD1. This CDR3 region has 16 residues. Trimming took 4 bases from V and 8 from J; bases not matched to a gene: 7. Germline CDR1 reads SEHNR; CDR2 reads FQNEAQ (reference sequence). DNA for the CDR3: TGTGCCAGCAGCTCCACCCGGGGACAGGGGGATTCACCCCTCCACTTT. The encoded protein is CASSSTRGQGDSPLHF.

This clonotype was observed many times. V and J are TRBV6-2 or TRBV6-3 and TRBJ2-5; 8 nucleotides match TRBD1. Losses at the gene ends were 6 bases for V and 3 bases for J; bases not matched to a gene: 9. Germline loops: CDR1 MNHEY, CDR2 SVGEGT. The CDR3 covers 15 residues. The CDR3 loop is CASSHWTGMEETQYF. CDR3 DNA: TGTGCCAGCAGCCACTGGACAGGGATGGAAGAGACCCAGTACTTC.

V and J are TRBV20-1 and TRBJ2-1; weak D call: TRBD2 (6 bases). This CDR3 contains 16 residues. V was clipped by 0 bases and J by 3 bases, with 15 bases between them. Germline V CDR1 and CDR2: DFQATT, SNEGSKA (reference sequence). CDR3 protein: CSARDGAGPLYNEQFF. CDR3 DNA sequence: TGCAGTGCTAGAGATGGGGCGGGACCACTCTACAATGAGCAGTTCTTC.

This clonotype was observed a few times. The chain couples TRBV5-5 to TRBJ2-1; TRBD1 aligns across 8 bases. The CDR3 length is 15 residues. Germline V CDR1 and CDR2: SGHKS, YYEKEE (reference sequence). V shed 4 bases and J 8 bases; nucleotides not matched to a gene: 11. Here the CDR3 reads CASSPRTGPLDEQFF. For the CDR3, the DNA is TGTGCCAGCAGCCCGCGGACAGGGCCTCTCGATGAGCAGTTCTTC.

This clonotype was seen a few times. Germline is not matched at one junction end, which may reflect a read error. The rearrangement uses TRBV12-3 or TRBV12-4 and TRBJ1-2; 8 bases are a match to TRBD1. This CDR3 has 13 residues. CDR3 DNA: TGTGCCAGCAGCGACATACCGGGACAGGATCCCTACTTC. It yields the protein CASSDIPGQDPYF.

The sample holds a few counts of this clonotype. CDR3 DNA sequence: TGTGCCAGCAGCACCCCAACTAATGAAAAACTGTTTTTT. Amino acids: CASSTPTNEKLFF. The chain recombines TRBV5-5 with TRBJ1-4; D is unresolved. The CDR3 contains 13 residues. V was trimmed by 4 bases and J by 0 bases, leaving 4 bases between them. Germline V gene sequence: CDR1 SGHKS, CDR2 YYEKEE (reference sequence).

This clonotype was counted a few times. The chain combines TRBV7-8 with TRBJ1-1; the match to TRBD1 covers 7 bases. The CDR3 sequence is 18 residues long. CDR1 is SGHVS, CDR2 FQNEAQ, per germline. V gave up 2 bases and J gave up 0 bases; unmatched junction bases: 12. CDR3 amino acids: CASSLRTGGRSLNTEAFF. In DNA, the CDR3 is TGTGCCAGCAGCTTACGGACAGGAGGAAGAAGCTTGAACACTGAAGCTTTCTTT. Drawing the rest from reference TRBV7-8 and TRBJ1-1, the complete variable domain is GAGVSQSPRYKVAKRGQDVALRCDPISGHVSLFWYQQALGQGPEFLTYFQNEAQLDKSGLPSDRFFAERPEGSVSTLKIQRTQQEDSAVYLCASSLRTGGRSLNTEAFFGQGTRLTVV.

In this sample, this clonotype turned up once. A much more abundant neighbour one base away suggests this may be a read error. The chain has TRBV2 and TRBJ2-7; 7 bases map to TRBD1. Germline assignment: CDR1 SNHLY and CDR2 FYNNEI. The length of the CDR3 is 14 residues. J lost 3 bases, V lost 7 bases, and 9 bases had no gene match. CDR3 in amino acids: CASTSGQEVYEQYV. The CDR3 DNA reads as TGTGCCAGCACCTCCGGACAGGAAGTCTACGAGCAGTACGTC.

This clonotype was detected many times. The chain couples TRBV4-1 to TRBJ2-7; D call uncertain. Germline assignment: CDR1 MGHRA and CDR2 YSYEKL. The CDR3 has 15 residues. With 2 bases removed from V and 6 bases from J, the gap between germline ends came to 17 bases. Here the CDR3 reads CASSQSRSFRAEQYF. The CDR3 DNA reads TGCGCCAGCAGCCAATCCCGTTCATTCAGAGCCGAGCAGTACTTC.

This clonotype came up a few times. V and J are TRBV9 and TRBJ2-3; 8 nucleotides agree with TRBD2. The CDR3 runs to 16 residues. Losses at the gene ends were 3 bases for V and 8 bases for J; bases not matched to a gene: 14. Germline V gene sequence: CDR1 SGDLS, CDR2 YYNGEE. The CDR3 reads CASSAGLADLGSTQYF. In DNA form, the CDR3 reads TGTGCCAGCAGCGCCGGACTAGCCGACCTTGGTAGTACGCAGTATTTT. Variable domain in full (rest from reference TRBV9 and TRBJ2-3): DSGVTQTPKHLITATGQRVTLRCSPRSGDLSVYWYQQSLDQGLQFLIQYYNGEERAKGNILERFSAQQFPDLHSELNLSSLELGDSALYFCASSAGLADLGSTQYFGPGTRLTVL.

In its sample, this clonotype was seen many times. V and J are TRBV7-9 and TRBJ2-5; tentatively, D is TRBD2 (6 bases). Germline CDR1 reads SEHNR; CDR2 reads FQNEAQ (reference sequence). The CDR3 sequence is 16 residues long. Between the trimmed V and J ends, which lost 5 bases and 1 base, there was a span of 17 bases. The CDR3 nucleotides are TGTGCCAGCAGCCGGGCGGACTACGCCTTCCAAGAGACCCAGTACTTC. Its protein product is CASSRADYAFQETQYF.

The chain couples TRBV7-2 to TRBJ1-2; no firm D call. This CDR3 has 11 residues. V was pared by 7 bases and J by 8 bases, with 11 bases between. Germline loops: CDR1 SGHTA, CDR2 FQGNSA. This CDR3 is CASTKGSGYTF. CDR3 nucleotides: TGTGCCAGCACCAAAGGTTCGGGCTACACCTTC.

The CDR3 nucleotides are TGTGCCAGCAGTGAATTCCTAGCGGGTCTCGCGAACACCGGGGAGCTGTTTTTT. Protein: CASSEFLAGLANTGELFF. The V and J genes are TRBV2 and TRBJ2-2; 8 positions agree with TRBD2. This CDR3 region has 18 residues. After removal of 2 bases from V and 0 bases from J, the junction contained 8 bases not matched to a gene. Germline V lookup: CDR1 SNHLY, CDR2 FYNNEI.

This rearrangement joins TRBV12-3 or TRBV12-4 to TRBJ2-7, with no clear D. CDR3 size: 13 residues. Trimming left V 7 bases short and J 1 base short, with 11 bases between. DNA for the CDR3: TGTGCCAGCATCGGACGCCCATCCTACGAGCAGTACGTC. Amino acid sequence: CASIGRPSYEQYV.

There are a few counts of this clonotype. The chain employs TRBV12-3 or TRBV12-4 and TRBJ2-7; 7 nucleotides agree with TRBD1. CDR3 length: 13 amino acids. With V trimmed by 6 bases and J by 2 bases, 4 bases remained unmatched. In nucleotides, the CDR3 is TGTGCCAGCAGATCTGGGACAGCCTACGAGCAGTACTTC. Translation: CASRSGTAYEQYF.

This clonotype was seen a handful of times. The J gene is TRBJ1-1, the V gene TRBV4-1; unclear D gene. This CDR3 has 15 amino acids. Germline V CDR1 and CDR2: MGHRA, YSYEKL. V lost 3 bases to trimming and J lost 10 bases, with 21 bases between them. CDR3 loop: CASSQFSGRALGAFF. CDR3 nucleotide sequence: TGCGCCAGCAGCCAGTTCTCCGGGAGGGCACTTGGAGCTTTCTTT.

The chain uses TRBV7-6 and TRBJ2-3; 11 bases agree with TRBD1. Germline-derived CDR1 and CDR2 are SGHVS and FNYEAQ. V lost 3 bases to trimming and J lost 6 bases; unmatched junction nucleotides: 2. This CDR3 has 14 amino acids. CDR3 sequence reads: CASSFGTGGDTQYF. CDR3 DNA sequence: TGTGCCAGCAGCTTTGGGACAGGGGGGGATACGCAGTATTTT.

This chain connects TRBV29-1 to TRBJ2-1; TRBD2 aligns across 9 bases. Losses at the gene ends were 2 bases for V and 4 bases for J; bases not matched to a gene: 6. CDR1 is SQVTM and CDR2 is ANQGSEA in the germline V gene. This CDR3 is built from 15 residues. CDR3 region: CSVEKRLAGYNEQFF. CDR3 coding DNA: TGCAGCGTTGAAAAAAGGCTAGCGGGGTACAATGAGCAGTTCTTC.